A single sample is the source of the 28 T cell receptor beta chains below, sequenced in a study of tumor and adjacent non-tumor tissue in lung cancer. The template was RNA from unsorted bulk tissue. The normal lung tissue was taken more than 3 cm from the tumor edge. TCRbeta libraries were built with three rounds of nested PCR, modified from ARM-PCR. TCRdb reanalysed the multiplex PCR reads using MiXCR and keeps one entry per CDR3 protein. Of roughly 43,000 distinct CDR3 sequences in the sample, around three fifths were seen once. The sequencing sample was made of distant non-tumor lung tissue. These receptor sequences come from a man aged 45-65 years with non-small cell lung cancer.

Remarks on this clonotype: Its ends do not fully match the called genes, so a read error is possible. The rearrangement links TRBV11-2 to TRBJ2-7, with D perhaps matching TRBD1 (5 bases). The CDR3 contains 17 residues. CDR1 is SGHAT and CDR2 is FQNNGV in the germline V gene. This chain's CDR3 is CASNLFSHGHAIYEQYF. The CDR3 DNA is TGTGCCAGCAACTTATTCTCCCACGGACATGCGATCTACGAGCAGTACTTC.

Remarks on this clonotype: A read error may account for a junction end that differs from germline. The chain combines TRBV5-1 with TRBJ2-7; the D gene is possibly TRBD2 (6 bases). In germline, CDR1 is SGHRS, CDR2 YFSETQ. This CDR3 is built from 12 residues. CDR3 region: CAGSPAGYEQCF. The CDR3 DNA follows: TGCGCCGGCAGCCCCGCGGGGTACGAGCAGTGCTTC.

In its sample, this clonotype was seen once. A read error may account for a junction end that differs from germline. The chain is built from TRBV11-2 and TRBJ2-3, with D maybe TRBD2 (5 bases). The CDR3 consists of 14 residues. Germline V gene lookup returns CDR1 SGHAT and CDR2 FQNNGV. The CDR3 loop reads CACSPPSGTDTQYF. The CDR3, as DNA: TGTGCCTGCAGTCCTCCTTCGGGAACAGATACGCAGTATTTT.

By sample share, this clonotype is medium-sized. This rearrangement joins TRBV5-4 to TRBJ2-3; D perhaps matches TRBD2 (6 bases). V lost 4 bases and J 4 bases, leaving 10 bases between the germline ends. The CDR3 is 13 residues long. Germline CDR1 is SGHNT and CDR2 is YYREEE (reference sequence). The CDR3 coding sequence is TGTGCCAGCAGCGTCGTAGCGGCAGATACGCAGTATTTT. As protein: CASSVVAADTQYF. Looking up the rest from reference TRBV5-4 and TRBJ2-3 gives the full variable domain: ETGVTQSPTHLIKTRGQQVTLRCSSQSGHNTVSWYQQALGQGPQFIFQYYREEENGRGNFPPRFSGLQFPNYSSELNVNALELDDSALYLCASSVVAADTQYFGPGTRLTVL.

This clonotype was counted a few times. V gene TRBV25-1 combines with J gene TRBJ1-1, with a weak D call TRBD1 (6 bases). The germline V and J ends were trimmed by 8 bases and 3 bases, with 22 bases remaining between them. The CDR3 length is 16 residues. CDR1 is MGHDK, CDR2 SYGVNS, per germline. As DNA, the CDR3 is TGTGCCAGCTTTACGGGGGCAGGGGAAGCGGACACTGAAGCTTTCTTT. Its protein product is CASFTGAGEADTEAFF.

This clonotype was counted only a few times. A much bigger clone sits one base away, suggesting this may be a read error. The V gene is TRBV4-1, the J gene TRBJ2-1; TRBD2 agrees at 10 bases. CDR3 size: 16 residues. CDR1 is MGHRA, CDR2 YSYEKL, per germline. With 3 bases clipped from V and 8 bases from J, the junction kept 10 bases outside the gene matches. CDR3 protein: CASSHSGLADWDEQFF. The CDR3 DNA is TGCGCCAGCAGCCATTCCGGACTAGCGGATTGGGATGAGCAGTTCTTC.

The table lists this clonotype with many counts. The chain employs TRBV5-1 and TRBJ2-7, with TRBD1 matching over 8 bases. The CDR3 totals 20 residues. Per germline, CDR1 SGHRS and CDR2 YFSETQ. J was trimmed by 0 bases and V by 3 bases; bases with no gene match: 20. The CDR3 nucleotides are TGCGCCAGCAGCTACTCTTTGGACAGGGCCTCTGAGGGACTCTCCTACGAGCAGTACTTC. It encodes CASSYSLDRASEGLSYEQYF.

This clonotype was counted a few times. This sequence joins TRBV20-1 and TRBJ2-1; 7 bases fit TRBD2. In germline, CDR1 is DFQATT, CDR2 SNEGSKA (reference sequence). The length of the CDR3 is 15 residues. The J segment lost 7 bases and the V segment lost 0 bases, leaving 9 bases of the junction unmatched. The CDR3 sequence: CSARDSTWGGNEQFF. The CDR3, as DNA: TGCAGTGCTAGAGATTCGACCTGGGGAGGGAATGAGCAGTTCTTC.

As to this clonotype: A much more abundant neighbour one base away suggests this may be a read error. The chain employs TRBV28 and TRBJ1-5; D is uncertain. Germline CDR1 and CDR2: MDHEN and SYDVKM. This CDR3 comprises 15 residues. The DNA of the CDR3 is TGTGCCAGCAGTTTATTCGGGAGAAGCAAACAGCCCCAGCATTTT. This codes for CASSLFGRSKQPQHF.

As to this clonotype: The conserved phenylalanine or tryptophan normally closing the CDR3 is absent here, so this likely arose from a read error. This chain joins TRBV11-1 and TRBJ2-5, with TRBD1 identical over 7 bases. The CDR3 runs 14 residues. The trim removed 1 base at V and 8 bases at J, leaving 7 bases unmatched. CDR1 and CDR2 from the germline V gene are SGHAT and FQDESV (reference sequence). The CDR3 DNA sequence: TGTGCCAGCAGCTTAGGGACAGGACAGGAAACCCAGTACTTA. Translation: CASSLGTGQETQYL.

This clonotype was detected a few times. The rearrangement uses TRBV6-4 and TRBJ2-1; D is perhaps TRBD2 (6 bases). The CDR3 is 17 residues long. From germline, CDR1 is MRHNA and CDR2 SNTAGT. The V and J ends lost 2 bases and 4 bases respectively, with 18 bases between them. The DNA of the CDR3 is TGTGCCAGCAGTGACCGGCTAAGTAGCGGAGGTTACAATGAGCAGTTCTTC. The encoded protein is CASSDRLSSGGYNEQFF.

To note about this clonotype: With a much larger clone just one base away, this may be a read error. Given the absence of the conserved phenylalanine or tryptophan at the CDR3 end, a read error is likely. V and J are TRBV6-6 and TRBJ2-7, with TRBD1 matching 7 bases. V lost 2 bases, J lost 5 bases, and 6 bases stayed unmatched. Germline V CDR1 and CDR2: MNHNY, SVGAGI (reference sequence). This CDR3 comprises 14 residues. The DNA of the CDR3 is TGTGCCAGCAGTTACGAGGTAGGGGGCGACGAGCAGTACTTA. Protein: CASSYEVGGDEQYL.

Concerning this clonotype itself: The junction and the germline gene differ at one end; a read error may be behind it. This chain links TRBV24-1 with TRBJ2-5; no reliable D call. Germline CDR1 KGHDR, CDR2 SFDVKD. There are 13 residues in the CDR3. The CDR3: CATSGTYQETQYF. CDR3 bases: TGTGCCACCAGTGGAACATACCAAGAGACTCAGTACTTC.

The V gene is TRBV5-1, the J gene TRBJ2-5; 8 bases align to TRBD2. With V trimmed by 4 bases and J by 5 bases, 16 bases remained unmatched. The CDR3 extends over 17 amino acids. Germline V gives CDR1 SGHRS, CDR2 YFSETQ. CDR3 amino acids: CASSPGTRGLGVETQYF. The CDR3 DNA sequence: TGCGCCAGCAGCCCTGGGACTAGAGGGCTAGGCGTTGAGACCCAGTACTTC.

With regard to this clonotype: Relative to the germline gene, one junction end is altered; a read error may explain this. The chain employs TRBV11-2 and TRBJ2-2, with D tentatively TRBD2 (5 bases). Germline CDR1 is SGHAT and CDR2 is FQNNGV. The CDR3 is made up of 13 amino acids. The CDR3 protein is CASSLGDTGELLF. CDR3 coding DNA: TGTGCCAGCAGCTTAGGAGACACCGGGGAGCTGTTATTT.

This clonotype was counted many times. This chain links TRBV11-2 with TRBJ2-3; 8 nucleotides line up with TRBD1. The CDR3 contains 16 residues. V shed 5 bases and J 0 bases; nucleotides not matched to a gene: 7. Per germline, CDR1 SGHAT and CDR2 FQNNGV. CDR3 nucleotides: TGTGCCAGCAGCCCTCAGGGGGCGTATAGCACAGATACGCAGTATTTT. Translated, it gives CASSPQGAYSTDTQYF.

This clonotype was seen just once. One base away lies a much larger clone, so this may be a sequencing read error. J is TRBJ2-1 and V is TRBV28; TRBD2 matches at 10 bases. CDR3 length equals 16 residues. Trimming took 3 bases from V and 9 from J; bases not matched to a gene: 11. CDR1 and CDR2 from the germline V gene are MDHEN and SYDVKM. The CDR3 DNA follows: TGTGCCAGCAGTTTTCTGCTAGCGGGAGATGCAGGTGAGCAGTTCTTC. Protein product: CASSFLLAGDAGEQFF.

In the case of this clonotype: A junction end diverges from the germline sequence, so it may reflect a read error. The chain carries TRBV12-3 or TRBV12-4 and TRBJ1-6; D is unresolved. The CDR3 length is 12 residues. The CDR3 is CASSLPSSHLHF. The CDR3 DNA sequence: TGTGCCAGCAGCTTACCAAGTTCACACCTCCACTTT.

Regarding this clonotype: Mismatch with germline at one junction end may stem from a read error. The V and J genes are TRBV4-1 and TRBJ2-1; 9 positions agree with TRBD1. CDR1 is MGHRA and CDR2 is YSYEKL in the germline V gene. CDR3 length: 17 amino acids. CDR3 coding DNA: TGTGCCAGCAGCCAAGACCCGGGACAGGGCATTTGCAATGAGCAGTTCTTC. Protein: CASSQDPGQGICNEQFF.

The chain links TRBV7-6 to TRBJ1-5, with D unclear. The CDR3 covers 13 residues. Trimming removed 1 base at V and 3 bases at J, with 4 bases between. CDR1 and CDR2 from the germline V gene are SGHVS and FNYEAQ. The CDR3 loop is CASSLGNNQPQHF. In DNA, the CDR3 is TGTGCCAGCAGCTTAGGCAACAATCAGCCCCAGCATTTT.

In the case of this clonotype: The conserved phenylalanine or tryptophan is not found at the CDR3 terminus, so this likely reflects a read error. The V gene is TRBV29-1, the J gene TRBJ2-7; possibly TRBD1 for D (6 bases). The germline V gene encodes CDR1 SQVTM and CDR2 ANQGSEA. The CDR3 contains 13 residues. V lost 4 bases to trimming and J lost 8 bases, with 18 bases between them. CDR3 nucleotide sequence: TGCAGCGTTGCGGAACAGGGAGATGACAAGCAGTACTTA. Translating it yields CSVAEQGDDKQYL.

Of note for this clonotype: The conserved closing phenylalanine or tryptophan is absent in this CDR3, likely reflecting a read error. The rearrangement uses TRBV5-1 and TRBJ2-7; the match to TRBD1 covers 8 bases. CDR3 length: 13 residues. Germline V CDR1 and CDR2: SGHRS, YFSETQ. CDR3 in DNA: TGCGCCAGCAGCAATGGACAGGGCTACGGGCAGTACTCC. Translation gives CASSNGQGYGQYS.

To note about this clonotype: Since a much larger clone is just one base distant, this may be a read error. The conserved phenylalanine or tryptophan is not found at the CDR3 terminus, so this likely reflects a read error. V usage is TRBV20-1 and J usage is TRBJ2-1; maybe TRBD2 (6 bases). In germline, CDR1 is DFQATT, CDR2 SNEGSKA (reference sequence). The CDR3 runs to 16 residues. Trimming removed 0 bases from V and 5 bases from J, with 17 bases in between. The CDR3 sequence: CSARDPTSSRDNEQFI. The CDR3, as DNA: TGCAGTGCTAGAGATCCGACTAGTAGTCGGGACAATGAGCAGTTCATC.

At least ten counts were recorded for this clonotype. V gene TRBV2 combines with J gene TRBJ1-6; TRBD1 agrees at 8 bases. Germline V CDR1 and CDR2: SNHLY, FYNNEI. The CDR3 extends over 14 amino acids. The V segment lost 6 bases and the J segment 9 bases; nucleotides outside the gene matches: 7. Here the CDR3 reads CASSPGQVSSPLHF. The CDR3 bases are TGTGCCAGCAGCCCGGGACAGGTTTCTTCACCCCTCCACTTT.

DNA for the CDR3: TGTGCCAGCAGTTTATCCTCCTTGGGGAGTCAGCCCCAGCATTTT. Protein product: CASSLSSLGSQPQHF. The chain recombines TRBV6-5 with TRBJ1-5; no clear D gene. Germline V gene sequence: CDR1 MNHEY, CDR2 SVGAGI. The length of the CDR3 is 15 residues. Trimming pared 4 bases from V and 6 bases from J, leaving 16 bases between.

The sample holds many counts of this clonotype. The chain has TRBV6-7 and TRBJ2-7; TRBD2 agrees at 9 bases. TRBV6-7 is given ORF status, its function remaining uncertain. The CDR3 runs to 16 residues. V lost 0 bases and J lost 5; bases outside the gene matches: 8. The CDR3 loop is CASSYSIVAGVNEQYF. Written as DNA, the CDR3 is TGTGCCAGCAGTTACTCGATAGTAGCGGGAGTAAACGAGCAGTACTTC.

As to this clonotype: A read error may account for a junction end that differs from germline. The genes are TRBV28 and TRBJ2-5, with 7 bases that match TRBD1. The CDR3 totals 15 residues. Germline CDR1 reads MDHEN; CDR2 reads SYDVKM. As DNA, the CDR3 is TGTACCAGCAGTTCGGCCGGACAGGTTCAAGAGACCCAATACTTC. Its protein is CTSSSAGQVQETQYF.

There are a few counts of this clonotype. This rearrangement joins TRBV11-2 to TRBJ2-1, with D tentatively TRBD2 (6 bases). Germline CDR1 reads SGHAT; CDR2 reads FQNNGV. V lost 5 bases to trimming and J lost 8 bases, with 10 bases between them. This CDR3 comprises 12 residues. The CDR3 reads CASSPIADEQFF. The CDR3 nucleotides are TGTGCCAGCAGCCCCATAGCGGATGAGCAGTTCTTC.